One sample yielded the 25 T cell receptor beta chains listed below, sequenced in a study of quantifying T cell responses using KT2 cells. Study as a whole: cDNA was made from DNase-treated RNA using alpha and beta constant primers.

An oligo carrying a UMI was ligated to the cDNA 3' end. An equimolar mix of RC1.1 and RC1.2 primed the beta chain across TRBC1 and TRBC2. TCRdb re-derived calls from the UMI-ligation and nested PCR reads in MiXCR, one entry per CDR3 protein. In the table there are approximately 50,000 distinct CDR3 sequences, under 14% of which are singletons. The sample consisted of PBMCs spiked with cells of the T cell clone KT2. The receptors here all came from a human donor.

This rearrangement joins TRBV19 to TRBJ2-3; perhaps TRBD2 as D (6 bases). Germline V gives CDR1 LNHDA, CDR2 SQIVND (reference sequence). The CDR3 runs to 14 residues. Trimming took off 3 bases at V and 6 bases at J, with 13 bases between the two ends. The DNA of the CDR3 is TGTGCCAGTAGTATTGGTCTAGCGCCGGATACGCAGTATTTT. It translates to CASSIGLAPDTQYF. Together with reference TRBV19 and TRBJ2-3, the CDR3 gives the full variable domain: DGGITQSPKYLFRKEGQNVTLSCEQNLNHDAMYWYRQDPGQGLRLIYYSQIVNDFQKGDIAEGYSVSREKKESFPLTVTSAQKNPTAFYLCASSIGLAPDTQYFGPGTRLTVL.

This clonotype was detected only a few times. Written as DNA, the CDR3 is TGTGCCAGCAGCCAAGACCTGAGTGGCGGTCAGCCCCAGCATTTT. This encodes CASSQDLSGGQPQHF. The chain links TRBV3-1 to TRBJ1-5; no clear D gene. Deletions cut 0 bases from V and 6 bases from J, with 12 bases between. The CDR3 contains 15 residues. Germline assignment: CDR1 LGHDT and CDR2 YNNKEL (reference sequence).

The CDR3 sequence is CATSDLQGRPYYEQYF. The CDR3 nucleotides read TGTGCCACCAGTGATTTGCAAGGAAGACCGTACTACGAGCAGTACTTC. This rearrangement joins TRBV24-1 to TRBJ2-7; no clear D gene. Between the trimmed V and J ends, which lost 0 bases and 3 bases, there was a span of 14 bases. Germline CDR1 KGHDR, CDR2 SFDVKD. This CDR3 is 16 amino acids long.

This clonotype was seen once. The rearrangement links TRBV20-1 to TRBJ1-2, with 8 bases matching TRBD1. Germline assignment: CDR1 DFQATT and CDR2 SNEGSKA (reference sequence). This CDR3 comprises 15 residues. The junction had 8 bases not matched to a gene; V was cut back by 3 bases and J by 2 bases. CDR3 sequence (DNA): TGCAGTGCTAGTGCTCCGGGACAGGCGAACTATGGCTACACCTTC. It yields the protein CSASAPGQANYGYTF.

This clonotype has more than one count but fewer than ten. CDR3 DNA: TGTGCCAGCAACCCTTCCGGGACAGGGTACTTCAATGAGCAGTTCTTC. Translated: CASNPSGTGYFNEQFF. The rearrangement links TRBV12-3 or TRBV12-4 to TRBJ2-1; 9 bases are shared with TRBD1. The V and J ends lost 7 bases and 6 bases, in that order; junction bases with no gene match: 13. There are 16 residues in the CDR3.

This clonotype showed up just a few times. The chain has TRBV9 and TRBJ2-1, with TRBD2 matching over 8 bases. V was clipped by 2 bases and J by 9 bases; unmatched bases: 7. Germline lookup yields CDR1 SGDLS and CDR2 YYNGEE. The length of the CDR3 is 14 residues. CDR3 sequence reads: CASSVTGGPSEQFF. The CDR3 region has the DNA TGTGCCAGCAGCGTTACGGGAGGGCCCAGTGAGCAGTTCTTC.

There are a few counts of this clonotype. This chain uses TRBV20-1 with TRBJ2-2; 11 bases agree with TRBD1. V lost 3 bases, J lost 5 bases, and 2 bases stayed unmatched. The CDR3 runs 14 residues. Germline V gene sequence: CDR1 DFQATT, CDR2 SNEGSKA (reference sequence). The CDR3, as DNA: TGCAGTGCTAGGGGACAGGGGGGAACCGGGGAGCTGTTTTTT. Translating it yields CSARGQGGTGELFF.

The gene calls are TRBV6-1 and TRBJ2-7, with D possibly being TRBD1 (5 bases). V was trimmed by 2 bases and J by 4 bases, leaving 18 bases between them. This CDR3 is 16 amino acids long. Per the germline V gene, CDR1 is MNHNS and CDR2 is SASEGT. The CDR3 nucleotides read TGTGCCAGCAGTGAATCGGACATCGGACACTTTTACGAGCAGTACTTC. Encoded protein: CASSESDIGHFYEQYF.

This clonotype has at least ten counts. CDR3 protein: CSARGAGVTYEQYF. In DNA form, the CDR3 reads TGCAGTGCTAGAGGTGCTGGGGTTACCTACGAGCAGTACTTC. V and J are TRBV20-1 and TRBJ2-7; D uncertain. The CDR3 loop spans 14 amino acids. Trimming took off 1 base at V and 2 bases at J, with 12 bases between the two ends. Germline CDR1 is DFQATT and CDR2 is SNEGSKA (reference sequence).

This clonotype showed up many times. The chain joins TRBV5-5 to TRBJ2-6; D may be TRBD2 (5 bases). Trimming cost V 2 bases and J 0 bases, with 18 bases left between them. Germline lookup yields CDR1 SGHKS and CDR2 YYEKEE (reference sequence). The CDR3 contains 19 residues. The CDR3 is CASSFPAGSQSSGANVLTF. CDR3 DNA: TGTGCCAGCAGCTTCCCGGCGGGCAGCCAATCCTCTGGGGCCAACGTCCTGACTTTC.

This clonotype has a count of ten or more. The chain combines TRBV7-8 with TRBJ2-1; 8 bases are a match to TRBD1. V was clipped by 1 base and J by 4 bases; unmatched bases: 3. CDR1 and CDR2 (germline): SGHVS, FQNEAQ. The CDR3 contains 15 residues. Written as DNA, the CDR3 is TGTGCCAGCAGCTTAGGGACAGGGAGGTACAATGAGCAGTTCTTC. This translates into CASSLGTGRYNEQFF.

The CDR3 nucleotides read TGTGCCAGCAGCCCATCCGTCACTGAAGCTTTCTTT. This translates into CASSPSVTEAFF. This chain connects TRBV12-3 or TRBV12-4 to TRBJ1-1; D unclear. The CDR3 extends over 12 amino acids. With 6 bases removed from V and 4 bases from J, the gap between germline ends came to 9 bases.

The gene calls are TRBV28 and TRBJ1-5; D may be TRBD1 (6 bases). CDR1 is MDHEN and CDR2 is SYDVKM in the germline V gene. The CDR3 loop spans 14 amino acids. V lost 5 bases, J lost 7 bases, and 15 bases lay in between. CDR3 bases: TGTGCCAGCAGTGTTCCGGGGGCCGGCCAGCCCCAGCATTTT. This codes for CASSVPGAGQPQHF.

In this sample, this clonotype turned up many times. The chain is built from TRBV20-1 and TRBJ2-3, with 9 bases that match TRBD2. The CDR3 runs 19 residues. Trimming at V came to 2 bases and at J to 2 bases, leaving 17 bases not matched to a gene. Germline lookup yields CDR1 DFQATT and CDR2 SNEGSKA (reference sequence). CDR3 sequence: CSARKPPGSAGGHTDTQYF. The CDR3 region has the DNA TGCAGTGCTAGAAAGCCCCCGGGGTCAGCGGGGGGCCACACAGATACGCAGTATTTT.

The rearrangement uses TRBV5-1 and TRBJ2-3, with D uncertain. The CDR3 is 16 residues long. V lost 0 bases, J lost 0 bases, and 11 bases lay in between. The germline gives CDR1 SGHRS, CDR2 YFSETQ. The CDR3 sequence: CASSLDPASSTDTQYF. The CDR3, as DNA: TGCGCCAGCAGCTTGGATCCAGCTTCTAGCACAGATACGCAGTATTTT.

J is TRBJ2-3 and V is TRBV11-2; 10 nucleotides match TRBD2. V dropped 4 bases and J dropped 4; count of bases not matched to a gene: 8. This CDR3 is built from 16 residues. Per germline, CDR1 SGHAT and CDR2 FQNNGV. Here the CDR3 reads CASSSRSSGGPDTQYF. CDR3 in DNA: TGTGCCAGCAGCTCCCGGTCTAGCGGGGGCCCAGATACGCAGTATTTT.

This clonotype was seen at least ten times. This sequence joins TRBV3-1 and TRBJ2-5; tentative D call: TRBD2 (6 bases). The CDR3 runs to 15 residues. V shed 1 base and J shed 5 bases, with 14 bases lying between them. Germline CDR1 and CDR2: LGHDT and YNNKEL (reference sequence). As DNA, the CDR3 is TGTGCCAGCAGCCAAGCACATAGCGGTGGTGAGACCCAGTACTTC. It codes for CASSQAHSGGETQYF.

This clonotype was seen a few times. The chain joins TRBV10-1 to TRBJ1-1; 8 bases map to TRBD1. Trimming took 6 bases from V and 7 from J; bases not matched to a gene: 7. The CDR3 runs to 13 residues. CDR1 and CDR2 from the germline V gene are WNHNN and SYGVQD (reference sequence). The DNA of the CDR3 is TGCGCCAGCAGCTCAGGGGGCTCTTATGAAGCTTTCTTT. This encodes CASSSGGSYEAFF.

The rearrangement uses TRBV5-4 and TRBJ2-3, with D hard to call. CDR1 SGHNT and CDR2 YYREEE come from the germline V gene (reference sequence). The V end lost 1 base, the J end lost 3 bases, and 12 bases lay between the germline ends. This CDR3 has 15 amino acids. The CDR3 DNA reads as TGTGCCAGCAGCTTGCAAGGTTATCGGACAGATACGCAGTATTTT. Amino acids: CASSLQGYRTDTQYF.

The V gene is TRBV5-4, the J gene TRBJ2-7; a weak D match, TRBD1 (5 bases). CDR1 is SGHNT, CDR2 YYREEE, per germline (reference sequence). The CDR3 has 15 residues. With 0 bases removed from V and 0 bases from J, the gap between germline ends came to 10 bases. CDR3 sequence: CASSLDRLSSYEQYF. As DNA, the CDR3 is TGTGCCAGCAGCTTGGACAGGCTGAGCTCCTACGAGCAGTACTTC.

This clonotype was recorded at least ten times. The CDR3 here is CSVGGGAGETQYF. CDR3 nucleotide sequence: TGCAGCGTTGGAGGGGGCGCAGGAGAGACCCAGTACTTC. This chain joins TRBV29-1 and TRBJ2-5; 7 nucleotides agree with TRBD1. The CDR3 has 13 amino acids. The J segment lost 4 bases and the V segment lost 4 bases, leaving 6 bases of the junction unmatched. In germline, CDR1 is SQVTM, CDR2 ANQGSEA.

The J gene is TRBJ1-4, the V gene TRBV29-1; the match to TRBD1 covers 7 bases. The CDR3 contains 13 residues. V was pared by 2 bases and J by 3 bases, with 0 bases of the junction left unmatched. Looked up from germline, CDR1 is SQVTM and CDR2 is ANQGSEA. The CDR3 DNA sequence: TGCAGCGTTGAACAGGGGGCTAATGAAAAACTGTTTTTT. It yields the protein CSVEQGANEKLFF.

For the CDR3, the DNA is TGTGCCAGCAGCTTTTCTTCAGTCGGAGTAACTAATGAAAAACTGTTTTTT. Amino acid sequence: CASSFSSVGVTNEKLFF. The chain has TRBV11-3 and TRBJ1-4; no firm D call. V was clipped by 3 bases and J by 1 base, with 15 bases between them. This CDR3 spans 17 amino acids. Per germline, CDR1 SGHNT and CDR2 YENEEA.

CDR3 sequence: CASSIPRGRPNNGYTF. For the CDR3, the DNA is TGTGCCAGTAGTATTCCGAGAGGGCGTCCCAACAATGGCTACACCTTC. This chain links TRBV19 with TRBJ1-2, with no clear D. Germline V gene sequence: CDR1 LNHDA, CDR2 SQIVND (reference sequence). The length of the CDR3 is 16 residues. Trimming removed 3 bases at V and 6 bases at J, with 20 bases between.

This clonotype occurred a few times. The chain links TRBV13 to TRBJ2-3; 14 positions match TRBD2. The CDR3 contains 17 residues. After removal of 5 bases from V and 8 bases from J, the junction contained 12 bases not matched to a gene. Germline CDR1 is PRHDT and CDR2 is FYEKMQ (reference sequence). CDR3 amino acids: CASSEGLAGGSRGTQYF. CDR3 DNA sequence: TGTGCCAGCAGCGAAGGACTAGCGGGAGGTTCCAGGGGTACGCAGTATTTT.